This T cell receptor (beta chain) comes out of a study of prognosis after radiotherapy for stage I lung cancer. Study summary: Delivery of radiotherapy was by SBRT in 3 to 5 fractions at a biologically effective dose of at least 100 Gy.

Starting from genomic DNA, TCR beta CDR3 was amplified through two-round multiplex PCR. Gene-specific primers for each TRBV and TRBJ gene drove first-round PCR. TCRdb re-called the multiplex PCR reads with MiXCR, one entry per CDR3 protein. The sample consists of fewer than 25,000 distinct CDR3 sequences, approximately 39% of them appearing once. The CDR3 sequence is 15 residues long. Germline V gene lookup returns CDR1 DFQATT and CDR2 SNEGSKA (reference sequence). V shed 3 bases and J shed 0 bases, with 12 bases lying between them. The sequence derives from a donor older than 45 with non-small cell lung cancer. This specimen consisted of PBMCs, obtained before or after stereotactic body radiation therapy (not recorded which). This chain uses TRBV20-1 with TRBJ2-1, with D unresolved. CDR3 protein: CSARVWVSSYNEQFF. In DNA form, the CDR3 reads TGCAGTGCTAGGGTGTGGGTCTCCTCCTACAATGAGCAGTTCTTC.